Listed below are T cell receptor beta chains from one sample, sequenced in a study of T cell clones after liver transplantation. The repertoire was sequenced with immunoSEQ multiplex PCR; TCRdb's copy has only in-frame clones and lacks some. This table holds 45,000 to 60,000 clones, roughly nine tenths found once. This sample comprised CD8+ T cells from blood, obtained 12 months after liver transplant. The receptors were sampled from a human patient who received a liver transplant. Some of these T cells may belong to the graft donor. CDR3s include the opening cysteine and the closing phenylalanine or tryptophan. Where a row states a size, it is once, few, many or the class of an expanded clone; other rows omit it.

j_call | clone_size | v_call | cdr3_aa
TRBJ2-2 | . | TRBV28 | CASSLRGARGGELFF
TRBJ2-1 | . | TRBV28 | CASSFRLAVYNEQFF
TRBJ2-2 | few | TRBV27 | CASSLRTPSTGELFF
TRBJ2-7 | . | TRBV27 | CASSLRQSYEQYF
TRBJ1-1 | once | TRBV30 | CAWKQMNTEAFF
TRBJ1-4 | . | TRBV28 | CASSSGLNEKLFF
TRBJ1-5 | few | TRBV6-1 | CASSLPGMFNQPQHF
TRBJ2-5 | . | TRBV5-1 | CASSSNQGPQETQYF
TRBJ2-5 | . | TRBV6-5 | CASSPTGQGEEYF
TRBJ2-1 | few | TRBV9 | CASSADSDAYNEQFF
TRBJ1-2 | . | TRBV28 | CASNPEGEVYGYTF
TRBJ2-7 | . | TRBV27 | CASSPGGQTPREQYF
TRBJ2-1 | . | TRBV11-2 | CASSSPGTLYNEQFF
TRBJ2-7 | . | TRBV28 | CASSLLDYYYEQYF
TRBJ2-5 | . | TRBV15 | CATLRNGRAGETQYF
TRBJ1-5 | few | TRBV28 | CASSPTDRMLSQPQHF
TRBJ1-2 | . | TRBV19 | CASSTLEFPNYGYTF
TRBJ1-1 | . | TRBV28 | CASSLSRGGGTEAFF
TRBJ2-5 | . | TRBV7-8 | CASSLVSGRGGETQYF
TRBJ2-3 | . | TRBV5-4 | CASSLLQGSTDTQYF
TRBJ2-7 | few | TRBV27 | CASSLEGRGYEQYF
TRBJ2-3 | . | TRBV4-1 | CASSQVQLAGTDTQYF
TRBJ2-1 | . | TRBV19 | CASTYSGKYNEQFF
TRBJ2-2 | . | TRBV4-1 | CASSQVEGGLGGELFF
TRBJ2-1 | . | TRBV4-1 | CASSQEPSGVMGMEQFF
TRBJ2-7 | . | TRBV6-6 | CASEDSSYEQYF
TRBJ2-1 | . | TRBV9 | CASSVAGYNEQFF
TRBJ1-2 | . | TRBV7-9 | CASSLPPGAAHGYGYTF
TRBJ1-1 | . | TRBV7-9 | CASSARDRVTEAFF
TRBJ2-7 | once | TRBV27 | CASSPRFSHEQYF
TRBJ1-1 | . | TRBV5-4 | CASRDAGDAFF
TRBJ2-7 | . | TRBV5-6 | CASSANSTGIYEQYF
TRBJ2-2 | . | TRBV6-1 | CASGTETGELFF
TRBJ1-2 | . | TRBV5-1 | CASSGDRGVYGYTF
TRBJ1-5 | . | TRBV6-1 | CASSRQGIYQPQHF
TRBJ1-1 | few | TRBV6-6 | CASSYLARGYTEAFF
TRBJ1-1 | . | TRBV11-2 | CASSRDRVIAFF
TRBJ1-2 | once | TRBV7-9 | CASSLGGQGAYSYGYTF
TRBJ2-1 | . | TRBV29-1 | CSVEGNRNNEQFF
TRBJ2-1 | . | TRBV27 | CASSSGLAGGEEQFF
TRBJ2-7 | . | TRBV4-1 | CASSPSVLAGGQLEQYF
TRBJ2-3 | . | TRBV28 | CASKGLGETDTQYF
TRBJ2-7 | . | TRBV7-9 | CASSFSTGRTYEQYF
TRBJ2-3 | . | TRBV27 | CASIPRPLGQGIPDTQYF
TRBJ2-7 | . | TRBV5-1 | CASSFSGTDYEQYF
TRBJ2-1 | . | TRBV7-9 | CASSSGIDTGNEQFF
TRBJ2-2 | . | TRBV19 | CASSIRTHGVEALGTGELFF
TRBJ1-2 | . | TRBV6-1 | CASSDHRGSSNYGYTF
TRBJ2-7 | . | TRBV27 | CASRRVGTSSYEQYF
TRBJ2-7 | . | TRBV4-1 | CASPQDEPSYEQYF
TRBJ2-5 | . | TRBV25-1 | CASSEFWTNQETQYF
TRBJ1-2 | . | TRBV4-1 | CASSQATTYGYTF
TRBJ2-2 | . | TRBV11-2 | CASSLVGYRSGELFF
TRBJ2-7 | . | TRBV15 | CATSRESSGSNEQYF
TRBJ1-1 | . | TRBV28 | CASSFGVRTEAFF
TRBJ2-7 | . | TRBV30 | CAWSVQGDEQYF
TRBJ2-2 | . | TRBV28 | CASRTQGLTKGELFF
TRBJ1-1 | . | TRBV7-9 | CASTLRDTGEAFF
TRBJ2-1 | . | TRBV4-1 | CASSPQREHEQFF
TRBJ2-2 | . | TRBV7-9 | CASGGLVNTGELFF